This T cell receptor beta chain came from a study of identical twins. Study observations and caveats: Models came in too low on out-of-frame TCR alpha sharing in monozygotic twins.

This clonotype was detected many times. The antigen is not known. Germline CDR1 reads SGHDT; CDR2 reads YYEEEE. V was pared by 2 bases and J by 9 bases, with 9 bases between. The CDR3 runs to 12 residues. Unique molecular identifiers were present on the cDNA, and a universal primer site came from template switching. Using its own MiXCR run on the 5' RACE reads, TCRdb lists one record per CDR3 protein. The sample includes hundreds of thousands of distinct CDR3 sequences, approximately 18% of them seen just once. The same data also went into a second study, on T cells expressing NK-cell markers.

Sequencing was carried out using PBMCs. The source is a woman aged 18-29 years in good health. The chain has TRBV5-6 and TRBJ2-1, with D uncertain. CDR3 protein: CASSLRRGEQFF. The CDR3 region has the DNA TGTGCCAGCAGCTTAAGGCGAGGTGAGCAGTTCTTC.